This T cell receptor (beta chain) derives from a study of T cell clonotyping in hematopoietic cell transplantation (dated by TCRdb to the early 2020s). Notes on the research overall: The study collected over a hundred blood samples from some 35 consecutive transplant recipients and their related donors. Patient recruitment ran from late 2015 to January 2017, and follow-up continued until September 2020 or death.

On this clone: Its antigen has not been determined. It has no much larger one-base neighbor in the sample; base qualities were not kept.

The immunoSEQ assay, a bias-controlled multiplex PCR with V- and J-specific primers, was used to amplify TCR beta CDR3 regions from genomic DNA. In a second PCR step, the CDR3 amplicons were tagged with a proprietary barcode plus Illumina adapter sequences. An Illumina MiSeq instrument was used to sequence the CDR3 libraries. As for how the authors treated the data: Export and quality control were done with immunoSEQ Analyzer 3.0, while downstream analyses used R Bioconductor and Immunarch. Only productive rearrangements within the normalized downsampled data set were used in the calculation of repertoire metrics. In the normalized cohort, clonotypes with more than 5 templates were defined as pathologically expanded. The Inverse Simpson Index served as the measure of repertoire diversity. To capture all clonotypes, CMV-specificity analyses were performed on the non-normalized data set. The immuneACCESS repertoire file appears here via TCRdb, limited to in-frame rearrangements. These files lack a portion of the clones; in checked studies, under half of the deficit traces to unresolved V genes, and the cause of the others is not known. D and trimming come from the DNA, and the V and J calls and clone size come from that table. The sample table holds about 16,000 clones, of which 90% were seen once. Under 3% of the sample belongs to the ten largest clones.

Related transplant donors provided blood samples for TCR beta sequencing. Nuclei Lysis Solution was used to extract genomic DNA from fresh or cryopreserved unfractionated peripheral blood mononuclear cells. From a lookup of the germline V gene (reference sequence), CDR1 and CDR2 are DFQATT and SNEGSKA. Inclusive of the bounding cysteine and phenylalanine, the CDR3 is 11 residues long. Only the CDR3 DNA stays, 33 bases, in frame from base 1. V is reduced by 5 bases and J by 3 bases, leaving a spacing of 8 bases between them. What the research found in general, with its limitations: After transplant, TCR diversity in recipients dropped, and pathologically expanded clonotypes increased progressively from day 30 to day 180. Broader posttransplant TCR repertoire diversity was predicted by donor and pretransplant recipient Inverse Simpson Index values. The sample size was limited, and CD4 and CD8 repertoire contributions could not be separated because cells were not sorted. Overlap with donor repertoires was found for only a small fraction of recipient repertoires, with over 95% found to appear de novo at the given depth.

The sequence derives from a man between 50 and 59 years old in good health. Some clones in this sample may be carry-over from other donors' samples. The chain joins TRBV20-1 to TRBJ2-7, with no confident D gene call. Sequences were obtained from peripheral blood mononuclear cells. The CDR3 corresponds to CSAEENYEQYF. The DNA sequence follows: TGCAGTGCTGAAGAAAACTACGAGCAGTACTTC.